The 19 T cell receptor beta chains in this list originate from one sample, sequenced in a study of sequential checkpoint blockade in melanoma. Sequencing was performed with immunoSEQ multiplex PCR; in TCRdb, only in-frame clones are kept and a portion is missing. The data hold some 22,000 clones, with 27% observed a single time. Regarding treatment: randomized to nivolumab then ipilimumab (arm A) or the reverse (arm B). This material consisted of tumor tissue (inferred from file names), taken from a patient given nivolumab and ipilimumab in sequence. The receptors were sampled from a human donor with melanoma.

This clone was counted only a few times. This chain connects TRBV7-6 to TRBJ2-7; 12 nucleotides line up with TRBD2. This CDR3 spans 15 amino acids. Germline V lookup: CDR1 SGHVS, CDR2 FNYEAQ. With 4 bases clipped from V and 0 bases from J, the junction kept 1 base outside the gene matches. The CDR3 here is CASSWTSGTSYEQYF. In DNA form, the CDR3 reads TGTGCCAGCAGCTGGACTAGCGGGACCTCCTACGAGCAGTACTTC.

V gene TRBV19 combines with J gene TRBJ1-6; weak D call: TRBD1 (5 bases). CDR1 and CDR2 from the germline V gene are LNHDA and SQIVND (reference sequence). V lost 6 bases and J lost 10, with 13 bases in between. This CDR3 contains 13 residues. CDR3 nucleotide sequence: TGTGCCAGTAGGGGGGTCCGGGGATCACCCCTCCACTTT. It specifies CASRGVRGSPLHF.

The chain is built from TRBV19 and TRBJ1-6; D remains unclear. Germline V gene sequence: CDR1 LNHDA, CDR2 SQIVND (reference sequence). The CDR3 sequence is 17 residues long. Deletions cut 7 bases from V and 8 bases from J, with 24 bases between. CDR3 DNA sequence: TGTGCCAGTAATCACCCCCCTGGATGGGGTTTTGATTCACCCCTCCACTTT. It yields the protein CASNHPPGWGFDSPLHF.

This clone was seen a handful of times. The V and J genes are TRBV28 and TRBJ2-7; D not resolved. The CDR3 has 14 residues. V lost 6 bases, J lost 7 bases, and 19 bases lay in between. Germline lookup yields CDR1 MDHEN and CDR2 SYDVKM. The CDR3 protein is CASSRSGRAWEQYF. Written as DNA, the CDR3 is TGTGCCAGCAGCCGTTCGGGTCGGGCTTGGGAGCAGTACTTC.

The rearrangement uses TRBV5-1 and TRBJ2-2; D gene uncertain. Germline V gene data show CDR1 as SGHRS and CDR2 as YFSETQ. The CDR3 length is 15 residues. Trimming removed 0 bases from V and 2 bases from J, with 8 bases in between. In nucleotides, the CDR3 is TGCGCCAGCAGCTTGGATGGGAAAAACACCGGGGAGCTGTTTTTT. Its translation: CASSLDGKNTGELFF.

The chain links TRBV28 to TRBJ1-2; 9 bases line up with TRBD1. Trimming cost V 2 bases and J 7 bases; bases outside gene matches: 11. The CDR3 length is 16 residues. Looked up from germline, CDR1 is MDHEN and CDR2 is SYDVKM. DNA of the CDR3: TGTGCCAGCAGTTTAGTCCCGGGACAGGGTTTGAGTGGCTACACCTTC. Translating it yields CASSLVPGQGLSGYTF.

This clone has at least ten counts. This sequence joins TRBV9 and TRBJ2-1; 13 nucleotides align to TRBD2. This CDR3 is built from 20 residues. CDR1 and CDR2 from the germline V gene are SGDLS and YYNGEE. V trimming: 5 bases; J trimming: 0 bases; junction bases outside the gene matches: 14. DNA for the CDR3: TGTGCCAGCAGTGGCCCTCGGACTAGCGGGGGCCCTAGCTCCTACAATGAGCAGTTCTTC. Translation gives CASSGPRTSGGPSSYNEQFF.

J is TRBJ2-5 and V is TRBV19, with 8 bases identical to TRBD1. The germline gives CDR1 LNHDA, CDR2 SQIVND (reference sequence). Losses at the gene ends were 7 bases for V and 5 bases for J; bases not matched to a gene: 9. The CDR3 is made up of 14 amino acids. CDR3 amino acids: CASNQGAIGETQYF. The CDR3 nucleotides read TGTGCCAGTAACCAGGGGGCAATCGGGGAGACCCAGTACTTC.

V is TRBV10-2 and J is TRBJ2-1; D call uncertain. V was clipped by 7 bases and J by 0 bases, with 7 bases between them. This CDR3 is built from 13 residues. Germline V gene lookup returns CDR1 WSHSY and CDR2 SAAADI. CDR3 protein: CASTGPSYNEQFF. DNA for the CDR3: TGCGCCAGCACCGGTCCCTCCTACAATGAGCAGTTCTTC.

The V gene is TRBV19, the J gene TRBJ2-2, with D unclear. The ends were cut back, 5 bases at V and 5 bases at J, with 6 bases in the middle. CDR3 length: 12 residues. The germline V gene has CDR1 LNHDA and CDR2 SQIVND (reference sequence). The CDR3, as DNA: TGTGCCAGTAGTTTCACAACCGGGGAGCTGTTTTTT. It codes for CASSFTTGELFF.

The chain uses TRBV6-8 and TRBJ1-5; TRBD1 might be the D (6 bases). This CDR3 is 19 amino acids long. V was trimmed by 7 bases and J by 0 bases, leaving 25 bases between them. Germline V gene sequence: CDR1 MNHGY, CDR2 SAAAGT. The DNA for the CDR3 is TGTGCCAGCACCCTCTTACAGGGAAAGATGGGGGCTAGCAATCAGCCCCAGCATTTT. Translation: CASTLLQGKMGASNQPQHF.

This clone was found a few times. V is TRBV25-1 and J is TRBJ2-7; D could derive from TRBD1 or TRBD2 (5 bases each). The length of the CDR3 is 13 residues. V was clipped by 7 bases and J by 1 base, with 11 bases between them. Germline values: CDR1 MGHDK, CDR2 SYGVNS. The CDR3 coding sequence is TGTGCCAGCAACGGGGCGGAATCCTACGAGCAGTACTTC. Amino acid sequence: CASNGAESYEQYF.

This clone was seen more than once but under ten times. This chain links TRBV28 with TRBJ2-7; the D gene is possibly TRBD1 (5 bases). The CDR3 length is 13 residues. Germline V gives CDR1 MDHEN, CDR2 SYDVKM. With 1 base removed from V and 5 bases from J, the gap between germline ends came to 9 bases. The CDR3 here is CASSLLGPHEQYF. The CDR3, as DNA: TGTGCCAGCAGTTTATTGGGGCCCCACGAGCAGTACTTC.

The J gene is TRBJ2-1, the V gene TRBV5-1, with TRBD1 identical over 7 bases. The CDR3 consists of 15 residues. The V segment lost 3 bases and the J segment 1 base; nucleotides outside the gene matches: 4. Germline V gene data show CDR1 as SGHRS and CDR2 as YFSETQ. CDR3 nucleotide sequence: TGCGCCAGCAGCTCAGCAGGGGGTTCCTACAATGAGCAGTTCTTC. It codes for CASSSAGGSYNEQFF.

CDR3 residues: CASSQRGGIGQGYNTEAFF. The CDR3 DNA sequence: TGTGCCAGCAGCCAGCGTGGCGGTATCGGACAGGGGTATAACACTGAAGCTTTCTTT. This sequence joins TRBV11-3 and TRBJ1-1; 9 positions match TRBD1. Germline assignment: CDR1 SGHNT and CDR2 YENEEA. This CDR3 is 19 amino acids long. Trimming cost V 5 bases and J 2 bases; bases outside gene matches: 18. Using reference TRBV11-3 and TRBJ1-1 for the parts outside the CDR3, the full variable domain is EAGVVQSPRYKIIEKKQPVAFWCNPISGHNTLYWYLQNLGQGPELLIRYENEEAVDDSQLPKDRFSAERLKGVDSTLKIQPAELGDSAVYLCASSQRGGIGQGYNTEAFFGQGTRLTVV.

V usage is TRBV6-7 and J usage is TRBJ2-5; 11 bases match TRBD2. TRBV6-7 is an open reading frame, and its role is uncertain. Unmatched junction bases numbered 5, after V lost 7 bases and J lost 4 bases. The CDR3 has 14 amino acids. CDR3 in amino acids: CASTTSGGPETQYF. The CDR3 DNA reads TGTGCCAGCACTACTAGCGGGGGTCCAGAGACCCAGTACTTC.

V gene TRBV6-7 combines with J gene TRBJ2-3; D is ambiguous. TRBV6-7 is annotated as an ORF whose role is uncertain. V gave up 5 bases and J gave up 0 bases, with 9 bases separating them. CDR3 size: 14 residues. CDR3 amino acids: CASSRSWSTDTQYF. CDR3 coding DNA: TGTGCCAGCAGTCGCAGCTGGAGCACAGATACGCAGTATTTT.

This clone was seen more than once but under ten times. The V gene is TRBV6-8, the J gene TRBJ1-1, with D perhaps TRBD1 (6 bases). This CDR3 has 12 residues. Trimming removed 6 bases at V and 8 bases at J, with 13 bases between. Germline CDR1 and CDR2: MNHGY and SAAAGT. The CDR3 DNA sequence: TGTGCCAGCAGCCAAGGACAGCGGGAAGCTTTCTTT. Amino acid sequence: CASSQGQREAFF.

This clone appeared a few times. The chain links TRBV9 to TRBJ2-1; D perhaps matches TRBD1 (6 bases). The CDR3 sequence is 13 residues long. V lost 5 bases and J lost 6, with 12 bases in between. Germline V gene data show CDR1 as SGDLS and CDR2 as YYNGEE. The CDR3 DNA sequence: TGTGCCAGCAGGGCCGGGACAATCAATGAGCAGTTCTTC. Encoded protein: CASRAGTINEQFF.